Listed below are T cell receptor beta chains from one sample, sequenced in a study of cytomegalovirus exposure and HLA in healthy donors. This table comes from immunoSEQ multiplex PCR, and its TCRdb copy is limited to in-frame clones, with some not included. This table has around 100,000 clones, about 62% appearing once. The material sequenced was PBMCs. Every receptor here comes from a human donor in good health. CDR3s include the opening cysteine and the closing phenylalanine or tryptophan. A D gene is named only where the DNA matches it firmly. The size field is filled for only some rows; it gives once, few, many or a size class.

D gene | J gene | V gene | clone size | CDR3 length | CDR3 DNA | CDR3 protein
TRBD1 | TRBJ2-7 | TRBV10-1 | NA | 15 | TGCGCCAGCAGTGCACTCGGACAGGGTTTGGACGAGCAGTACTTC | CASSALGQGLDEQYF
NA | TRBJ1-1 | TRBV5-1 | NA | 13 | TGCGCCAGCAGCTTGGCCTGGGGCAGTGAAGCTTTCTTT | CASSLAWGSEAFF
TRBD1 | TRBJ2-5 | TRBV29-1 | NA | 12 | TGCAGCGTCGGACAGGCCATTGAGACCCAGTACTTC | CSVGQAIETQYF
TRBD1 | TRBJ1-6 | TRBV4-1 | NA | 16 | TGCGCCAGCAGCCTCAGGGGGGACCCAAGGGATTCACCCCTCCACTTT | CASSLRGDPRDSPLHF
NA | TRBJ1-1 | TRBV28 | NA | 17 | TGTGCCAGCAGTTTATGGGGGGGTCGCAGGGCTTACAGTGAAGCTTTCTTT | CASSLWGGRRAYSEAFF
NA | TRBJ2-2 | TRBV11-1 | NA | 17 | TGTGCCAGCAGCTTAGCTGGGGCAGGCTGGAACACCGGGGAGCTGTTTTTT | CASSLAGAGWNTGELFF
TRBD2 | TRBJ2-1 | TRBV27 | NA | 16 | TGTGCCAGCCGGACTAGCGGAGCCCTTAGGAGTCAGGAGCAGTTCTTC | CASRTSGALRSQEQFF
NA | TRBJ2-5 | TRBV29-1 | NA | 13 | TGCAGCGTTTACGACAGCCCTCGAGAGACCCAGTACTTC | CSVYDSPRETQYF
TRBD2 | TRBJ2-4 | TRBV4-1 | few | 19 | TGCGCCAGCAGCGAAGGCGGTCTCCTGGGCACCCGGGGGGGGAACATTCAGTACTTC | CASSEGGLLGTRGGNIQYF
TRBD1 | TRBJ1-1 | TRBV28 | NA | 16 | TGTGCCAGCAGCCCTATACAGGGGAATATGAACACTGAAGCTTTCTTT | CASSPIQGNMNTEAFF
TRBD2 | TRBJ2-3 | TRBV4-1 | NA | 16 | TGCGCCAGCAGCCAAGGCCCTAGCGGGACCACAGATACGCAGTATTTT | CASSQGPSGTTDTQYF
TRBD2 | TRBJ2-7 | TRBV4-1 | NA | 16 | TGCGCCAGCAGCCAGGGGCGGACTAGCGTCGGGTACGAGCAGTACTTC | CASSQGRTSVGYEQYF
NA | TRBJ2-7 | TRBV30 | few | 14 | TGTGCCTGGATGGGCAGGGCGAGTCTCTACGAGCAGTACTTC | CAWMGRASLYEQYF
TRBD2 | TRBJ2-1 | TRBV19 | NA | 17 | TGTGCCAGTAGTATAGTTACCGGACTAGATGGGATAGATGAGCAGTTCTTC | CASSIVTGLDGIDEQFF
NA | TRBJ1-3 | TRBV7-9 | few | 14 | TGTGCCAGCAGCTTTGAGCGAAGGGGAAACACCATATATTTT | CASSFERRGNTIYF
NA | TRBJ1-1 | TRBV4-1 | NA | 15 | TGCGCCAGCAGCCAAAGGAGTGGACAGAACACTGAAGCTTTCTTT | CASSQRSGQNTEAFF
TRBD2 | TRBJ2-7 | TRBV27 | NA | 15 | TGTGCCAGCAGGAAACTAGCGGGAGGGCCGGACGAGCAGTACTTC | CASRKLAGGPDEQYF
TRBD2 | TRBJ2-5 | TRBV7-9 | few | 14 | TGTGCCAGCAGGGACTCCGGGACTACAGAGACCCAGTACTTC | CASRDSGTTETQYF
NA | TRBJ2-7 | TRBV28 | once | 13 | TGTGCCAGCTCGTCAAGGCTAGCTTACGAGCAGTACTTC | CASSSRLAYEQYF
NA | TRBJ2-2 | TRBV2 | NA | 15 | TGTGCCAGCAGTGCGGAGCGTTCGAACACCGGGGAGCTGTTTTTT | CASSAERSNTGELFF
TRBD1 | TRBJ2-7 | TRBV18 | NA | 16 | TGTGCCAGCTCAGCCGGGACAGGGGGCATGTCCTACGAGCAGTACTTC | CASSAGTGGMSYEQYF
TRBD2 | TRBJ2-7 | TRBV28 | NA | 16 | TGTGCCAGCAGTTCACCCACTAGCGGGAGCTCCTACGAGCAGTACTTC | CASSSPTSGSSYEQYF
TRBD2 | TRBJ2-7 | TRBV27 | few | 15 | TGTGCCAGCAGTCCAAACCCAGCGGGAGCCTACGAGCAGTACTTC | CASSPNPAGAYEQYF
TRBD1 | TRBJ2-7 | TRBV6-1 | NA | 15 | TGTGCCAGCAGTGTCCAGACAGGGCCCTCCGGCGAGCAGTACTTC | CASSVQTGPSGEQYF